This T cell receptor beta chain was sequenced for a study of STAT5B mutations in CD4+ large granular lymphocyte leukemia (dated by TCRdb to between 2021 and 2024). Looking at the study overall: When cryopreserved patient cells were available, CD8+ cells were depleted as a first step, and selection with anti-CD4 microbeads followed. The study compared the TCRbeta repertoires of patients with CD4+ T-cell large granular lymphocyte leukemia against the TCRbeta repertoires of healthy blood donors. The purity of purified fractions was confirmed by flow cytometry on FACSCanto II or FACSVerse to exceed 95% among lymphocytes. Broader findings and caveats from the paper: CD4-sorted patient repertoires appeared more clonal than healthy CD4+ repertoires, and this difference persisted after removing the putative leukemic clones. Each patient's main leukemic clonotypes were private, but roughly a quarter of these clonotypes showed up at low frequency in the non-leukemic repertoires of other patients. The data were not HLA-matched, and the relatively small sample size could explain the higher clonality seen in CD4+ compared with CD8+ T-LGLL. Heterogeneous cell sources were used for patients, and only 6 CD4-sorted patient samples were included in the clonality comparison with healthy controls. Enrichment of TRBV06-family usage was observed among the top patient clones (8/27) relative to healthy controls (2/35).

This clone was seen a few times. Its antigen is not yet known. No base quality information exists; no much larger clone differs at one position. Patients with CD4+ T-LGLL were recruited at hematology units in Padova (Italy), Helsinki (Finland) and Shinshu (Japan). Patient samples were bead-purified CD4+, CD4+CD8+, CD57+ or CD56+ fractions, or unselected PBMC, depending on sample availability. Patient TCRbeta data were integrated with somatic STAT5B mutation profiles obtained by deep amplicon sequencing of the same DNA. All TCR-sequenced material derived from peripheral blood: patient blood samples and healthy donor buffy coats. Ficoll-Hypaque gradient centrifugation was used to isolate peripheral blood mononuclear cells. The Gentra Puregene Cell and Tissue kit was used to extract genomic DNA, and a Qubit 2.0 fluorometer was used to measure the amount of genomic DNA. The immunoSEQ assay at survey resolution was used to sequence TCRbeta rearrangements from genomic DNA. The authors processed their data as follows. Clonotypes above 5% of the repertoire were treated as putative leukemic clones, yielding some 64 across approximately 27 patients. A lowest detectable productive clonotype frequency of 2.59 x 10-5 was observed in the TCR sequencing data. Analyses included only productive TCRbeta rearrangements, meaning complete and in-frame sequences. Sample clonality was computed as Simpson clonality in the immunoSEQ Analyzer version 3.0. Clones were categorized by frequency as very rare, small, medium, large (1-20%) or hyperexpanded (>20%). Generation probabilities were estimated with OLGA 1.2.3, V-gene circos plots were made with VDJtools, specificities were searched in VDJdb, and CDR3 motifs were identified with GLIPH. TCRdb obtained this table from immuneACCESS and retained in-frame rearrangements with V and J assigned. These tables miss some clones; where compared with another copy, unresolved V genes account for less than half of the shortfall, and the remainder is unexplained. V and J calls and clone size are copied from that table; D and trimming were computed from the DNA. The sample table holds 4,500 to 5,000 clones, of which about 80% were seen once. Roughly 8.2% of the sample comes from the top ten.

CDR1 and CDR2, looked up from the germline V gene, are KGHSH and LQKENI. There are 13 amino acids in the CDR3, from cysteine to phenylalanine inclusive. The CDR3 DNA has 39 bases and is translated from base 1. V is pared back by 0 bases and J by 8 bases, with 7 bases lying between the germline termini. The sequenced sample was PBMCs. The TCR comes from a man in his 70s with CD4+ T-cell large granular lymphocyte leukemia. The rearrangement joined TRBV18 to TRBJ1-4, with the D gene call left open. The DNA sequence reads TGTGCCAGCTCACCACCCGATGGCGAAAAACTGTTTTTT. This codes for CASSPPDGEKLFF.